The 21 T cell receptor beta chains below were found in one sample sequenced in a study of shared clonotypes between healthy human individuals. Naive CD8 cells lacked CD45RO, underwent positive selection for CCR7 and left out terminally differentiated effector memory CD45RA+ cells. Some clones are missing from TCRdb's copy, which holds only in-frame ones; the method was immunoSEQ multiplex PCR. The sample shows around 2,000,000 clones, approximately 94% of them seen only once. The sequencing input was naive CD8+ T cells sorted from blood. These receptors all stem from a man aged 18 to 35 in good health.

In this sample, this clone turned up once. The V call is TRBV28, the J call TRBJ2-7; 8 nucleotides align to TRBD2. The CDR3 has 15 residues. Germline V gene sequence: CDR1 MDHEN, CDR2 SYDVKM. With V trimmed by 3 bases and J by 0 bases, 4 bases remained unmatched. CDR3 amino acids: CASSLTGGPSYEQYF. The CDR3 nucleotides read TGTGCCAGCAGTTTGACGGGGGGGCCCTCCTACGAGCAGTACTTC.

The chain carries TRBV5-1 and TRBJ1-1; TRBD1 agrees at 9 bases. J was trimmed by 6 bases and V by 5 bases; bases with no gene match: 8. Germline lookup yields CDR1 SGHRS and CDR2 YFSETQ. CDR3 length equals 14 residues. The CDR3 loop reads CASSSGTGRAEAFF. CDR3 in DNA: TGCGCCAGCAGTTCCGGGACAGGGAGGGCTGAAGCTTTCTTT.

The chain joins TRBV13 to TRBJ2-5, with D possibly matching TRBD2 (5 bases). Germline V gene data show CDR1 as PRHDT and CDR2 as FYEKMQ (reference sequence). V lost 1 base and J 7 bases, leaving 10 bases between the germline ends. The CDR3 has 13 amino acids. In nucleotides, the CDR3 is TGTGCCAGCAGCTTAGACGGGGATGGGACCCAGTACTTC. Protein sequence: CASSLDGDGTQYF.

The chain has TRBV25-1 and TRBJ2-1; 7 nucleotides match TRBD2. This CDR3 region has 15 residues. Germline-derived CDR1 and CDR2 are MGHDK and SYGVNS. Trimming removed 4 bases from V and 4 bases from J; junction bases left unmatched: 7. CDR3 nucleotide sequence: TGTGCCAGCAGTGCACTGCTAGCGGAGTACAATGAGCAGTTCTTC. It translates to CASSALLAEYNEQFF.

This clone was observed a single time. V usage is TRBV6-1 and J usage is TRBJ2-1, with D maybe TRBD2 (6 bases). Germline V gene sequence: CDR1 MNHNS, CDR2 SASEGT. The length of the CDR3 is 15 residues. V was shortened by 7 bases and J by 0 bases, with 13 bases between the two germline ends. The DNA for the CDR3 is TGTGCCAGCATCGGCGGAGGGGCCTCCTACAATGAGCAGTTCTTC. This translates into CASIGGGASYNEQFF.

Note on this clone: Other nucleotide sequences from this sample produce the same CDR3. V and J are TRBV28 and TRBJ2-7; possibly TRBD1 or TRBD2 for D (5 bases each). The CDR3 covers 14 residues. V lost 5 bases to trimming and J lost 1 base, with 12 bases between them. CDR1 and CDR2 from the germline V gene are MDHEN and SYDVKM. The chain's CDR3 is CASSPPGTSYEQYF. The DNA for the CDR3 is TGTGCCAGCAGTCCGCCCGGGACGTCCTACGAGCAGTACTTC.

CDR3 in DNA: TGTGCCAGCAGTGAACCGGGACTAGCCTACAATGAGCAGTTCTTC. This encodes CASSEPGLAYNEQFF. The rearrangement links TRBV27 to TRBJ2-1; 8 nucleotides line up with TRBD2. CDR3 length equals 15 residues. The V gene end was trimmed by 5 bases and the J gene end by 2 bases; junction bases not matched to a gene: 5. Germline CDR1 MNHEY, CDR2 SMNVEV (reference sequence).

This chain connects TRBV6-6 to TRBJ2-7; D is perhaps TRBD1 (6 bases). Germline CDR1 is MNHNY and CDR2 is SVGAGI (reference sequence). The CDR3 has 15 amino acids. V was pared by 2 bases and J by 0 bases, with 11 bases between. CDR3 sequence (DNA): TGTGCCAGCAGTTACACTGGACAGAGCTCCTACGAGCAGTACTTC. Protein product: CASSYTGQSSYEQYF.

The chain employs TRBV14 and TRBJ1-3, with TRBD1 matching over 9 bases. This CDR3 region has 17 residues. After removal of 5 bases from V and 0 bases from J, the junction contained 8 bases not matched to a gene. In germline, CDR1 is SGHDN, CDR2 FVKESK. The CDR3 DNA sequence: TGTGCCAGCAGCTCTTGGACAGGGGTGTTCTCTGGAAACACCATATATTTT. Residues: CASSSWTGVFSGNTIYF.

The gene calls are TRBV25-1 and TRBJ1-2; weak D call: TRBD1 (5 bases). CDR3 size: 15 residues. Germline V gene lookup returns CDR1 MGHDK and CDR2 SYGVNS. The V end lost 4 bases, the J end lost 4 bases, and 16 bases lay between the germline ends. CDR3 amino acids: CASSGWSQAPYGYTF. The CDR3, as DNA: TGTGCCAGCAGTGGGTGGTCACAGGCCCCCTATGGCTACACCTTC.

The chain recombines TRBV4-3 with TRBJ2-2; 9 bases match TRBD2. With 4 bases clipped from V and 6 bases from J, the junction kept 9 bases outside the gene matches. The germline V gene encodes CDR1 LGHNA and CDR2 YSLEER. The CDR3 loop spans 16 amino acids. CDR3 DNA sequence: TGCGCCAGCAGCCCCTCAATTAGCGGGAGACCCGGGGAGCTGTTTTTT. Translated, it gives CASSPSISGRPGELFF.

V usage is TRBV9 and J usage is TRBJ2-1; no clear D gene. V was trimmed by 0 bases and J by 6 bases, leaving 10 bases between them. The CDR3 has 14 residues. Germline assignment: CDR1 SGDLS and CDR2 YYNGEE. In DNA form, the CDR3 reads TGTGCCAGCAGCGTAGAGGTGGGAAGCAATGAGCAGTTCTTC. Encoded protein: CASSVEVGSNEQFF.

The V call is TRBV9, the J call TRBJ2-3; 7 bases map to TRBD2. Germline trimming cut 5 bases from V and 3 bases from J; bases unmatched to any gene: 9. In germline, CDR1 is SGDLS, CDR2 YYNGEE. The CDR3 has 15 amino acids. The CDR3 region is CASSPGLVITDTQYF. The CDR3 bases are TGTGCCAGCAGTCCTGGACTAGTGATAACAGATACGCAGTATTTT. The full variable domain, rest sourced from reference TRBV9 and TRBJ2-3, is DSGVTQTPKHLITATGQRVTLRCSPRSGDLSVYWYQQSLDQGLQFLIQYYNGEERAKGNILERFSAQQFPDLHSELNLSSLELGDSALYFCASSPGLVITDTQYFGPGTRLTVL.

This clone was observed a single time. This sequence joins TRBV30 and TRBJ2-7; perhaps TRBD2 as D (5 bases). The germline gives CDR1 GTSNPN, CDR2 SVGIG (reference sequence). This CDR3 is built from 15 residues. The germline V and J ends were trimmed by 0 bases and 2 bases, with 14 bases remaining between them. The CDR3 spells CAWSVYGDPTYEQYF. The CDR3 region has the DNA TGTGCCTGGAGTGTATACGGGGATCCGACCTACGAGCAGTACTTC. Variable domain in full (rest from reference TRBV30 and TRBJ2-7): SQTIHQWPATLVQPVGSPLSLECTVEGTSNPNLYWYRQAAGRGLQLLFYSVGIGQISSEVPQNLSASRPQDRQFILSSKKLLLSDSGFYLCAWSVYGDPTYEQYFGPGTRLTVT.

The chain links TRBV5-6 to TRBJ2-2; D may be TRBD2 (5 bases). Germline assignment: CDR1 SGHDT and CDR2 YYEEEE. Trimming shortened V by 4 bases and J by 1 base, and 14 bases separated the two germline ends. The CDR3 has 16 amino acids. The CDR3 here is CASSPSWVMNTGELFF. The CDR3 region has the DNA TGTGCCAGCAGCCCTAGCTGGGTCATGAACACCGGGGAGCTGTTTTTT.

The rearrangement links TRBV29-1 to TRBJ2-7; D is ambiguous. The germline V gene encodes CDR1 SQVTM and CDR2 ANQGSEA. V lost 4 bases and J lost 3, with 10 bases in between. The CDR3 is 12 amino acids. The CDR3 is CSVVGPHYEQYF. The CDR3 DNA reads as TGCAGCGTTGTAGGGCCACACTACGAGCAGTACTTC.

The J gene is TRBJ2-1, the V gene TRBV28; no clear D gene. The CDR3 is made up of 14 amino acids. The V end lost 5 bases, the J end lost 1 base, and 9 bases lay between the germline ends. Germline lookup yields CDR1 MDHEN and CDR2 SYDVKM. The CDR3 nucleotides are TGTGCCAGCAGTGGTGAAGGGTCCTACAATGAGCAGTTCTTC. Its translation is CASSGEGSYNEQFF.

The chain combines TRBV9 with TRBJ2-3; 7 bases fit TRBD1. Germline assignment: CDR1 SGDLS and CDR2 YYNGEE. CDR3 length: 14 amino acids. V trimming: 2 bases; J trimming: 7 bases; junction bases outside the gene matches: 7. This CDR3 is CASSVEGAVNTQYF. In DNA form, the CDR3 reads TGTGCCAGCAGCGTCGAGGGGGCGGTAAATACGCAGTATTTT. Filled out from reference TRBV9 and TRBJ2-3, the complete variable domain reads DSGVTQTPKHLITATGQRVTLRCSPRSGDLSVYWYQQSLDQGLQFLIQYYNGEERAKGNILERFSAQQFPDLHSELNLSSLELGDSALYFCASSVEGAVNTQYFGPGTRLTVL.

This clone appeared once. The rearrangement joins TRBV27 to TRBJ2-7, with TRBD1 matching 9 bases. Trimming at V came to 5 bases and at J to 2 bases, leaving 7 bases not matched to a gene. The CDR3 contains 15 residues. CDR1 and CDR2 (germline): MNHEY, SMNVEV (reference sequence). CDR3 in DNA: TGTGCCAGCAGTCCTCCGGGACAGGGACCCTACGAGCAGTACTTC. Its translation: CASSPPGQGPYEQYF.

The chain has TRBV11-2 and TRBJ2-7, with TRBD2 matching over 8 bases. V shed 5 bases, J shed 3 bases, and the junction held 3 bases outside the gene matches. Looked up from germline, CDR1 is SGHAT and CDR2 is FQNNGV. The CDR3 is 13 amino acids. The DNA for the CDR3 is TGTGCCAGCAGCGCCAGCGGGAGCTACGAGCAGTACTTC. Translated: CASSASGSYEQYF. Full variable domain (outside the CDR3, taken from reference TRBV11-2 and TRBJ2-7): EAGVAQSPRYKIIEKRQSVAFWCNPISGHATLYWYQQILGQGPKLLIQFQNNGVVDDSQLPKDRFSAERLKGVDSTLKIQPAKLEDSAVYLCASSASGSYEQYFGPGTRLTVT.

The chain couples TRBV6-1 to TRBJ2-1; 7 nucleotides agree with TRBD2. V gave up 4 bases and J gave up 4 bases; unmatched junction bases: 4. The CDR3 runs 14 residues. Germline V gene data show CDR1 as MNHNS and CDR2 as SASEGT. CDR3: CASSVSGAYNEQFF. Here the CDR3 DNA reads TGTGCCAGCAGTGTGAGCGGGGCTTACAATGAGCAGTTCTTC.